This is a list of T cell receptor beta chains from one sample in a study of CD8+ T cells in alopecia areata. Measured with immunoSEQ multiplex PCR; TCRdb has only the in-frame clones, and not every one. The sample consists of about 110,000 clones, around 59% of them appearing once. The sequenced sample was CD8+ T cells sorted from blood. These receptor sequences come from a human donor in good health. The CDR3 runs from the conserved cysteine through the conserved F or W. A D gene is named only where the DNA matches it firmly. Some rows have no size entry. The others give once, few or many, or a class for an expanded clone.

V,size,J,D,CDR3,DNA
TRBV6-5,.,TRBJ1-1,.,CASSYSIEPNTEAFF,TGTGCCAGCAGTTACTCGATAGAGCCGAACACTGAAGCTTTCTTT
TRBV4-1,.,TRBJ2-3,TRBD1,CASSHLPGQDYTDTQYF,TGCGCCAGCAGCCATTTACCCGGACAGGATTACACAGATACGCAGTATTTT
TRBV4-3,few,TRBJ2-3,.,CASSQGTGNYFTDTQYF,TGCGCCAGCAGCCAAGGTACAGGGAACTACTTCACAGATACGCAGTATTTT
TRBV5-1,.,TRBJ2-5,.,CASSPSPGLGETQYF,TGCGCCAGCAGCCCGTCTCCGGGGCTCGGGGAGACCCAGTACTTC
TRBV7-8,.,TRBJ2-7,.,CASSVGSSYEQYF,TGTGCCAGCAGCGTAGGATCATCCTACGAGCAGTACTTC
TRBV29-1,few,TRBJ2-1,TRBD1,CSVDRAYNEQFF,TGCAGCGTCGACAGGGCTTACAATGAGCAGTTCTTC
TRBV6-5,.,TRBJ1-2,.,CASSSEGGHLGYTF,TGTGCCAGCAGTTCCGAGGGGGGCCACTTGGGCTACACCTTC
TRBV4-3,many,TRBJ1-2,.,CASSLDGNYGYTF,TGCGCCAGCAGCCTGGACGGGAACTATGGCTACACCTTC
TRBV28,once,TRBJ2-7,TRBD1,CASRDRASYEQYF,TGTGCCAGCCGGGACAGGGCTTCCTACGAGCAGTACTTC
TRBV4-2,.,TRBJ1-1,.,CASSQGAGPNTEAFF,TGTGCCAGCAGCCAAGGGGCAGGGCCGAACACTGAAGCTTTCTTT
TRBV29-1,.,TRBJ2-5,.,CSVEDLGSGETQYF,TGCAGCGTTGAAGATCTGGGGAGTGGGGAGACCCAGTACTTC
TRBV7-2,once,TRBJ2-2,.,CASSWDPNTGELFF,TGTGCCAGCAGCTGGGACCCAAACACCGGGGAGCTGTTTTTT
TRBV2,.,TRBJ1-1,TRBD1,CASKGGWNTEAFF,TGTGCCAGCAAAGGGGGCTGGAACACTGAAGCTTTCTTT
TRBV4-3,once,TRBJ1-3,TRBD1,CASRGQRGTSSGNTIYF,TGCGCCAGCAGGGGACAGCGGGGGACAAGCTCTGGAAACACCATATATTTT
TRBV10-2,.,TRBJ2-7,.,CASSEGADHHPPYEQYF,TGCGCCAGCAGTGAAGGGGCAGATCACCACCCCCCCTACGAGCAGTACTTC
TRBV6-5,.,TRBJ2-7,TRBD1,CASRDRDGGEQYF,TGTGCCAGCAGGGACAGGGACGGAGGCGAGCAGTACTTC
TRBV15,.,TRBJ2-3,.,CATSMSRGTDTQYF,TGTGCCACCAGCATGAGCAGGGGTACGGATACGCAGTATTTT
TRBV25-1,.,TRBJ1-6,.,CASSLRGYNSPLHF,TGTGCCAGCAGTCTCCGGGGATATAATTCACCCCTCCACTTT
TRBV11-2,.,TRBJ2-5,.,CASSLSPGVMETQYF,TGTGCCAGCAGCTTATCTCCTGGGGTCATGGAGACCCAGTACTTC
TRBV7-9,.,TRBJ1-1,TRBD1,CASSSPRGQGTEAFF,TGTGCCAGCAGCTCTCCCAGGGGGCAGGGCACTGAAGCTTTCTTT
TRBV10-2,.,TRBJ2-7,.,CASRGGAGRGTYEQYF,TGCGCCAGCAGAGGCGGGGCAGGGAGGGGGACCTACGAGCAGTACTTC
TRBV2,few,TRBJ2-7,.,CASSEGPQNHEQYF,TGTGCCAGCAGTGAAGGTCCTCAGAACCACGAGCAGTACTTC
TRBV6-5,.,TRBJ1-6,TRBD1,CASSLQGENSPLHF,TGTGCCAGCAGTCTACAGGGGGAAAATTCACCCCTCCACTTT
TRBV5-6,.,TRBJ2-7,.,CASSLGGASSYEQYF,TGTGCCAGCAGCTTGGGAGGGGCGTCCTCCTACGAGCAGTACTTC
TRBV5-1,.,TRBJ2-1,TRBD2,CASTVAGGVDEQFF,TGCGCCAGCACGGTAGCGGGGGGCGTCGATGAGCAGTTCTTC
TRBV29-1,.,TRBJ2-5,TRBD2,CSVERAGVQETQYF,TGCAGCGTTGAAAGAGCGGGGGTACAAGAGACCCAGTACTTC
TRBV5-4,few,TRBJ1-2,.,CASSIGGYGYTF,TGTGCCAGCAGCATTGGGGGCTATGGCTACACCTTC
TRBV7-8,few,TRBJ2-7,TRBD1,CASSLKGGRAYEQYF,TGTGCCAGCAGCTTAAAAGGGGGCAGAGCATACGAGCAGTACTTC
TRBV6-5,.,TRBJ2-3,.,CASSFSLAAATDTQYF,TGTGCCAGCAGTTTTTCACTAGCAGCCGCCACAGATACGCAGTATTTT
TRBV23-1,.,TRBJ2-7,.,CASSPQGGSPYF,TGCGCCAGCAGTCCTCAAGGGGGGAGCCCGTACTTC
TRBV4-1,.,TRBJ2-5,.,CASSDGLQQETQYF,TGCGCCAGCAGCGACGGACTGCAACAAGAGACCCAGTACTTC
TRBV7-9,few,TRBJ1-1,.,CASSLGPTYTEAFF,TGTGCCAGCAGCTTAGGCCCTACATACACTGAAGCTTTCTTT
TRBV5-6,few,TRBJ1-1,.,CASSLDPNTEAFF,TGTGCCAGCAGCTTGGACCCGAACACTGAAGCTTTCTTT
TRBV4-3,once,TRBJ1-4,.,CASSRDRSPNEKLFF,TGCGCCAGCAGCCGAGACAGGAGCCCTAATGAAAAACTGTTTTTT
TRBV7-2,.,TRBJ2-5,.,CASSSDRRGALSETQYF,TGTGCCAGCAGCTCCGATCGTCGGGGGGCTCTATCAGAGACCCAGTACTTC
TRBV5-1,few,TRBJ2-5,.,CASSPGTAWAGETQYF,TGCGCCAGCAGCCCCGGGACCGCTTGGGCAGGAGAGACCCAGTACTTC
TRBV15,.,TRBJ2-7,.,CATSRELSGSYEQYF,TGTGCCACCAGCAGAGAATTGTCGGGCAGTTACGAGCAGTACTTC
TRBV13,.,TRBJ1-2,.,CASSLGRGANYGYTF,TGTGCCAGCAGCTTAGGCCGGGGGGCTAACTATGGCTACACCTTC
TRBV5-1,.,TRBJ1-1,.,CASSLDGRGNTEAFF,TGCGCCAGCAGCTTGGATGGCAGGGGTAACACTGAAGCTTTCTTT
TRBV5-4,.,TRBJ2-1,.,CASSFRGITYNEQFF,TGTGCCAGCAGCTTCCGGGGGATTACCTACAATGAGCAGTTCTTC
TRBV7-9,.,TRBJ1-3,TRBD1,CASSFPRGFGSGNTIYF,TGTGCCAGCAGCTTTCCCAGGGGGTTTGGCTCTGGAAACACCATATATTTT
TRBV15,.,TRBJ1-2,TRBD1,CATSRVGQGLGGYTF,TGTGCCACCAGCAGAGTCGGACAGGGCTTAGGTGGCTACACCTTC
TRBV7-9,few,TRBJ2-3,TRBD2,CASKSGGTDTQYF,TGTGCCAGCAAGAGCGGGGGCACAGATACGCAGTATTTT
TRBV29-1,.,TRBJ2-2,.,CSVLGGSGTTNTGELFF,TGCAGCGTTCTAGGGGGATCAGGGACTACGAACACCGGGGAGCTGTTTTTT
TRBV28,.,TRBJ2-1,.,CASSNTGTPPYNEQFF,TGTGCCAGCAGCAACACCGGGACCCCACCCTACAATGAGCAGTTCTTC
TRBV7-8,.,TRBJ2-5,.,CASSFTRLTQETQYF,TGTGCCAGCAGCTTTACGAGACTTACACAAGAGACCCAGTACTTC
TRBV29-1,.,TRBJ1-2,.,CSAGSDTPIRAYGYTF,TGCAGCGCTGGGAGTGACACTCCAATCCGGGCCTATGGCTACACCTTC
TRBV19,many,TRBJ2-5,.,CASSFIPGYPETQYF,TGTGCCAGTAGCTTCATCCCAGGGTATCCAGAGACCCAGTACTTC
TRBV9,.,TRBJ2-3,TRBD2,CASSVVSGGAGDTQYF,TGTGCCAGCAGCGTAGTTAGCGGGGGGGCCGGAGATACGCAGTATTTT
TRBV4-1,.,TRBJ1-5,.,CASSQVPLLNQPQHF,TGCGCCAGCAGCCAAGTACCCCTTCTTAATCAGCCCCAGCATTTT
TRBV9,.,TRBJ1-1,.,CASSASGMGTEAFF,TGTGCCAGCAGCGCGTCAGGGATGGGCACTGAAGCTTTCTTT
TRBV29-1,.,TRBJ2-7,.,CSVEEDTPYEQYF,TGCAGCGTTGAAGAGGACACTCCCTACGAGCAGTACTTC
TRBV27,few,TRBJ2-4,.,CASSPGTENIQYF,TGTGCCAGCAGTCCGGGTACCGAAAACATTCAGTACTTC
TRBV9,few,TRBJ1-3,.,CASSAPTTASGNTIYF,TGTGCCAGCAGCGCCCCAACGACAGCCTCTGGAAACACCATATATTTT
TRBV6-1,.,TRBJ1-2,TRBD1,CASSETPRDSYYGYTF,TGTGCCAGCAGTGAAACACCCCGGGACAGTTACTATGGCTACACCTTC
TRBV10-3,few,TRBJ2-7,.,CAISGRNSYEQYF,TGTGCCATCAGTGGACGGAACTCCTACGAGCAGTACTTC
TRBV15,.,TRBJ1-1,.,CATGGPNTEAFF,TGTGCCACTGGGGGACCGAACACTGAAGCTTTCTTT
TRBV6-6,.,TRBJ2-7,.,CASISGSYEQYF,TGTGCCAGCATTTCTGGCTCCTACGAGCAGTACTTC